At least ten counts were recorded for the clone carrying this T cell receptor beta chain. The data stem from a study of response to subunit inactivated influenza vaccine. CDR3 length: 14 residues. Germline CDR1 is SGHVS and CDR2 is FQNEAQ. V dropped 1 base and J dropped 8 bases, with 11 bases sitting between them. From the RT-PCR reads, TCRdb called clonotypes with MiXCR, one entry per CDR3 protein. This table has some 180,000 distinct CDR3 sequences, around 9% appearing once. The sequence was collected from a man aged 50 or older who received an inactivated influenza vaccine. The chain recombines TRBV7-8 with TRBJ2-2; D not resolved. This sample comprised non-naive T cells sorted from PBMCs, obtained on the day of vaccination. In DNA, the CDR3 is TGTGCCAGCAGCTTAGGACGGCGCCGGGGGGAGCTGTTTTTT. Protein: CASSLGRRRGELFF.